The clone carrying this T cell receptor (beta chain) has only a few counts. Its antigen is not identified. Here immunoSEQ multiplex PCR was the method, and the copy in TCRdb shows in-frame clones only, minus some. The sample yields some 80,000 clones, roughly 85% seen once. The ends lost 6 bases at V and 4 bases at J; junction bases unmatched: 8. Germline loops: CDR1 MDHEN, CDR2 SYDVKM. There are 14 residues in the CDR3. Time point denoted: week 23, last vaccination. Doses comprised 300 ug of mutant IDH1 20-mer peptide each, plus topical imiquimod. This entry belongs to a study of a mutant IDH1 vaccine in newly diagnosed glioma. About the research overall: Vaccinations were initiated 4-6 weeks following radiotherapy alone, or were given together with temozolomide cycles.

V is TRBV28 and J is TRBJ1-1; TRBD1 matches at 7 bases. The specimen comprised PBMCs, sampled from a glioma patient whose treatment included an IDH1 peptide vaccine. This receptor was identified in a woman between 50 and 59 years old with glioma. The CDR3 protein is CASSLTGDLTEAFF. The CDR3 nucleotides are TGTGCCAGCAGCCTTACAGGGGATCTCACTGAAGCTTTCTTT.